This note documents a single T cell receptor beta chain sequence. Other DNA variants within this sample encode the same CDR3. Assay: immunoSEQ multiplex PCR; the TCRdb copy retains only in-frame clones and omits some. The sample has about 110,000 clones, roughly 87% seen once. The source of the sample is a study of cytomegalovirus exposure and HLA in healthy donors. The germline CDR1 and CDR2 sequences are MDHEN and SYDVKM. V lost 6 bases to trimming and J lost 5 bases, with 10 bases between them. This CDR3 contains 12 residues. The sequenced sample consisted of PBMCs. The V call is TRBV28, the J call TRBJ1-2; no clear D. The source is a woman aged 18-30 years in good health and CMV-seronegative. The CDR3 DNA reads TGTGCCAGCAGCTCCGGCGGATATGGCTACACCTTC. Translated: CASSSGGYGYTF.